This T cell receptor (beta chain) was sequenced in a study of cytomegalovirus exposure and HLA in healthy donors (dated by TCRdb to between 2016 and 2019). Study-level background: An earlier analysis of several hundred of the donors reported more than 250 Gb of sequence data and roughly 110 million unique TCR beta sequences from about 179 million T cells. The T cell repertoires of under 700 subjects were profiled by immunosequencing and related to cytomegalovirus serostatus. Of the 350 to 450 genotyped donors, 75% to 85% were placed in the genetic ancestry cluster associated with self-reported Caucasian donors. A later analysis re-examined previously published TCR beta repertoires from hundreds of donors and added high-resolution HLA genotyping to investigate patterns of TCR occurrence. A later genetic analysis used genome-wide SNP genotypes for about 65% of the roughly 670 donors, treating that subset as a discovery cohort. Donor age, sex, ethnicity and CMV serostatus were collected together with the repertoire data. An earlier analysis of around 540 of the donors applied high-throughput TCR beta sequencing to assess whether each TCR beta V gene segment acted as functional or pseudogenic. HLA typing included class I and class II loci at four-digit resolution. Roughly 5 DR-DQ haplotypes were treated as single units for association and clustering because of strong linkage in the cohort. The aim of the study was to test whether cataloging public T cell receptors could identify signatures of past pathogen exposure. Besides the first cohort of around 700 subjects, a separate validation cohort made up of around 120 different subjects was used. The study combined high-throughput TCR immunosequencing, statistical association of individual TCRs with disease status, and machine learning to predict cytomegalovirus infection status. Roughly 300 gigabases of sequencing data and roughly 80 million unique TCR sequences made up an early release that covered fewer than 650 HLA-typed donors. Every discovery cohort repertoire had been produced on one sequencing platform. Among roughly 400 genotyped donors of the cohort, an average of around 240,000 unique TCR beta nucleotide sequences were sequenced per donor, roughly a sixth of them non-productive. Typing coverage differed by locus: A, B, C, DRB1 and DQB1 were typed in about 629-640 donors, DQA1 in 522, DPA1 in approximately 610, and DPB1 in about 450. The later analysis used no new phenotypic data to find candidate immune exposures, relying instead on TCR beta sequences and their occurrence across donors.

In total, approximately 700 healthy bone marrow donors made up the cohort. All cohort members were sampled while nominally healthy, although unrecorded immune exposures were likely present. The donor was CMV seropositive and was included in the group of 270 or so seropositive cohort members. A peripheral blood sample was provided by each donor, and peripheral blood mononuclear cells were used for TCR beta sequencing. The Qiagen DNeasy Blood Extraction Kit was used to extract genomic DNA from the blood cell samples. Receptor amplification or capture employed the immunoSEQ multiplex PCR assay. For the multiplex PCR, a mixture combining 60 forward primers for TCR Vbeta segments and 13 reverse primers for TCR Jbeta segments was used. Amplification of the CDR3 region of rearranged TCR beta genes was performed with a multiplex PCR assay on genomic DNA. The Illumina HiSeq System was used to sequence the amplified TCR beta libraries as 87-base-pair reads. Processing in the source paper ran as follows. A later analysis tallied about 77 million unique TCR beta chains across the 650 to 750 repertoires, and about 12 million of those chains were shared by two or more donors. Raw reads were error-corrected and collapsed into unique sequences by a nearest-neighbor algorithm in which closely related sequences were merged to remove PCR and sequencing errors. V, D and J gene segments were assigned by aligning CDR3 sequences to IMGT reference sequences. For a sequence to be retained, a match of at least six nucleotides was required to both a V gene segment and a J gene segment. Rearrangements were called productive when the CDR3 lacked stop codons and stayed in frame with V and J; all others were non-productive. CDR3 was defined according to IMGT convention as the region running from the second conserved V-encoded cysteine to the conserved J-encoded phenylalanine. In an earlier analysis of approximately 590 of the donors, sequences lacking an unambiguous match to a single V gene segment were excluded. In an earlier analysis of a few hundred of the donors, V segments were called functional above 56.7% productive rearrangements and were called segregating when the between-donor standard deviation exceeded 5%. A statistical classification framework was built to diagnose cytomegalovirus status from the catalog of TCR beta chain sequences. In a later analysis, V and J genes were assigned by comparing TCR nucleotide sequences against IMGT/GENE-DB human TR gene sequences. In a later analysis, CDR3 sequences and most-parsimonious VDJ recombination scenarios were assigned using the TCRdist pipeline. A later analysis defined each TCR beta chain by its CDR3 amino acid sequence plus V-gene family, and excluded reads lacking a unique V-gene family. As a way to deal with suspected cross-contamination and a sequencing artifact, a later analysis dropped 450 to 600 nucleotide sequences that were highly shared and had low generation probability. In a later analysis, a clonal expansion index was calculated for each public chain from normalized within-repertoire ranks of inferred template counts. In a later analysis, generation probabilities were computed using a VDJ recombination model fitted to out-of-frame rearrangements, and the results were checked against IGoR. Hypergeometric tests were used in a later analysis to score TCR-TCR, TCR-HLA and TCR-CMV co-occurrence, with a repertoire-size bias correction applied to the TCR pairs. In a later analysis, false discovery rates were estimated by permuting HLA or CMV assignments 20 times. In a later analysis, co-occurring TCRs were grouped using DBSCAN, with TCRdist sequence similarity added in when clustering inside HLA-allele-positive subsets. For co-occurrence clustering, repertoires with fewer than 30,000 or more than 120,000 public chains were excluded, along with 4 to 6 repertoires with anomalous nucleotide sharing. This immuneACCESS table, as held by TCRdb, lists in-frame sequences with V and J called but not all clones. Of the missing ones, under half trace to an unresolved V gene in checked studies; the others have no known cause. That table furnishes V, J and clone size, whereas the DNA furnished D and trimming. This sample has about 160,000 clones in its table, and approximately 60% of those were observed once. 5.5% to 9% of the sample rests with the top ten.

Findings and caveats that apply to the study as a whole: A group of highly shared sequence variants was considered likely to be a technical artifact of the sequencing pipeline. Roughly uniform sequencing depth across donors was assumed in presence/absence analyses, although this assumption may not hold. Because HLA typing was unavailable for some donors at each locus, only the typed subset was used in association tests. According to a later genetic analysis, donors in an Asian-associated ancestry cluster had fewer N-insertions in productive TCRs than the approximately 630-donor mean. The study listed 150 to 200 TCR beta chains as associated with cytomegalovirus. The only immune exposure information available for the cohort was CMV serostatus. In a later analysis, HLA-associated TCR beta chains showed more clonal expansion and lower generation probabilities than non-associated chains that were equally common. Several of the top co-occurrence clusters appeared to be linked to parvovirus B19, influenza, CMV and Epstein-Barr virus, according to a later analysis. In vitro tests confirmed that three of the cytomegalovirus-associated TCR beta chains recognize cytomegalovirus antigens. The earlier analysis of almost 600 of the donors excluded roughly 16 rarely observed V segments, including chromosome 9 orphons, because counts were too low. The cohort was sequenced for TCR beta chains only, and without alpha or paired-chain data the features that could be detected were limited. Most CMV-associated TCR beta chains appeared to be HLA-restricted in a later analysis, and the HLA associations seemed to be driven largely by CMV exposure. Strong co-occurrence of HLA alleles, especially DR and DQ, made assigning TCR associations to individual alleles difficult. The 87-base-pair reads could not distinguish some IMGT-functional V segments, including TRBV6-2 and TRBV6-3, so those segments were excluded. The classifier was reported to diagnose cytomegalovirus status with high specificity and sensitivity in both the original cohort and the validation cohort. According to a later analysis, TCR association rates differed among HLA loci, with DRB1 alleles showing the most associated TCRs and HLA-C alleles showing the fewest. Correlated functional status among segregating V segments might be attributable to linkage disequilibrium, but an unknown experimental factor could not be ruled out. A later analysis associated 15,000 or so TCR beta sequences with specific HLA alleles at a false discovery rate of 0.05. A further reported finding was that TCR beta sequences accurately predicted the HLA-A and HLA-B alleles for most subjects in the first cohort. In a later genetic analysis, a missense DCLRE1C variant was associated with V-gene and J-gene trimming of TCR beta chains, and the association was replicated in an independent cohort. The authors suggested that the approach could potentially be extended to other disease states and immunological phenotypes. In an earlier analysis of 450 to 750 of the donors, most TCR beta V segments appeared in productive rearrangements about 90% or about 30% of the time, broadly matching IMGT annotations. While some public TCRs were present in many individuals, most TCR sequences turned up only very rarely across donors.

Of note for this clone: Its antigen target is currently unknown. Per-nucleotide qualities are absent, and no much larger clonotype sits a single base away.

For this chain, trimming is 5 bases at the V end and 4 bases at the J end, and the number of junction bases without a gene match is 6. Via the germline V gene, CDR1 is SGHTA and CDR2 FQGNSA. The CDR3 numbers 14 residues from cysteine through phenylalanine. Kept here is only the CDR3 DNA, which spans 42 bases and is read in frame from base 1. Sequenced sample: PBMCs. This chain joins TRBV7-2 to TRBJ2-7; 9 nucleotides in the junction match TRBD1. This TCR came from a woman aged 55-70 years in good health and CMV-seropositive. The CDR3 reads as follows: CASSQGQGPYEQYF. The DNA sequence is as follows: TGTGCCAGCAGCCAGGGACAGGGTCCGTACGAGCAGTACTTC.